The present entry profiles one TCR beta chain with its context. TCRdb's table, derived via immunoSEQ multiplex PCR, lists solely in-frame clones and lacks some. The data show about 360,000 clones, approximately 86% seen once. This record belongs to a study of blood T cell repertoires in COVID-19. The CDR3 extends over 13 amino acids. CDR1 and CDR2 from the germline V gene are WNHNN and SYGVQD (reference sequence). V lost 6 bases, J lost 3 bases, and 11 bases lay in between. This sequence was found in a woman aged 55-69 years with COVID-19, enrolled during active disease. The sample was peripheral blood. This chain joins TRBV10-1 and TRBJ1-1; D may be TRBD1 (6 bases). CDR3 in amino acids: CASSWGLDTEAFF. DNA for the CDR3: TGCGCCAGCAGCTGGGGGCTGGACACTGAAGCTTTCTTT.